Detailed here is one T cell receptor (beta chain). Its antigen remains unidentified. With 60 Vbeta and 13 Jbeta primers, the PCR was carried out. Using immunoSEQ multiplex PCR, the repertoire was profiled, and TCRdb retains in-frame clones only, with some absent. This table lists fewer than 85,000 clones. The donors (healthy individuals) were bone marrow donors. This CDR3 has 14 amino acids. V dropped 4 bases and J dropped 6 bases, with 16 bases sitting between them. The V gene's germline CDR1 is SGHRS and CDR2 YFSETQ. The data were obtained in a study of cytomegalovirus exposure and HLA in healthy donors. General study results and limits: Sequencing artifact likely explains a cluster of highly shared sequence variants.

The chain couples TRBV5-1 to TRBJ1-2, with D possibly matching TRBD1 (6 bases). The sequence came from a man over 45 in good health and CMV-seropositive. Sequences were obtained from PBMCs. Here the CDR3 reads CASSPPRTENGYTF. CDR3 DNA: TGCGCCAGCAGCCCCCCAAGGACAGAAAATGGCTACACCTTC. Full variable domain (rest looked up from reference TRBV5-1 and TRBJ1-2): KAGVTQTPRYLIKTRGQQVTLSCSPISGHRSVSWYQQTPGQGLQFLFEYFSETQRNKGNFPGRFSGRQFSNSRSEMNVSTLELGDSALYLCASSPPRTENGYTFGSGTRLTVV.